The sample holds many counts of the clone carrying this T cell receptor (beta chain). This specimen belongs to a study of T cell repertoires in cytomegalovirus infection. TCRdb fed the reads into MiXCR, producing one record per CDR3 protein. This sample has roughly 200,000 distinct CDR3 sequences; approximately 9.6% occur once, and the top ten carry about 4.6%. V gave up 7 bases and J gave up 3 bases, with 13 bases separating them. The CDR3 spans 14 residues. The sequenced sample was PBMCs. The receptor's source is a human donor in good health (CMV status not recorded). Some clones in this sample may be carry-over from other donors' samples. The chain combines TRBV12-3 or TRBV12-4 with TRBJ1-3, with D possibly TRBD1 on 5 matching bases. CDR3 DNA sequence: TGTGCCAGCACATCGGTAGGGGTTGGAAACACCATATATTTT. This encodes CASTSVGVGNTIYF.